These 27 T cell receptor beta chains came from one sample sequenced in a study of OX40 agonist ivuxolimab in advanced cancers. Sequenced by immunoSEQ multiplex PCR; TCRdb stores in-frame clones only, minus some. The data hold tens of thousands of clones, with approximately 80% observed a single time. Material: CD4+ or CD8+ T cells sorted from blood, obtained in a trial of the OX40 agonist ivuxolimab. The origin of the receptors is an adult with an advanced solid tumor such as melanoma, head and neck, liver or kidney cancer.

The chain is built from TRBV7-3 and TRBJ1-1, with 7 nucleotides matching TRBD1. V was clipped by 0 bases and J by 4 bases; unmatched bases: 2. The CDR3 loop spans 14 amino acids. From germline, CDR1 is SGHTA and CDR2 FQGTGA. The CDR3 DNA is TGTGCCAGCAGCTTAACAGGGGGCGGCACTGAAGCTTTCTTT. Protein: CASSLTGGGTEAFF.

Points on this clone: The germline gene is not matched at one end of the junction; a read error may be the cause. The rearrangement links TRBV10-3 to TRBJ2-7, with D perhaps TRBD2 (6 bases). The germline gives CDR1 ENHRY, CDR2 SYGVKD. The CDR3 covers 14 residues. CDR3 sequence reads: CAITERVTTYEQYF. In DNA, the CDR3 is TGTGCCATCACTGAGCGGGTTACAACCTACGAGCAGTACTTC.

The chain recombines TRBV5-6 with TRBJ1-1, with a weak D call TRBD1 (5 bases). Looked up from germline, CDR1 is SGHDT and CDR2 is YYEEEE. The CDR3 is 15 residues long. Trimming shortened V by 0 bases and J by 3 bases, and 12 bases separated the two germline ends. The CDR3 coding sequence is TGTGCCAGCAGCTTGGGGGGCTGGTCGGACACTGAAGCTTTCTTT. Residues: CASSLGGWSDTEAFF.

This clone has just a few counts. V usage is TRBV10-3 and J usage is TRBJ2-2, with D possibly matching TRBD1 (5 bases). Germline CDR1 is ENHRY and CDR2 is SYGVKD. V shed 0 bases and J shed 4 bases, with 6 bases lying between them. This CDR3 comprises 14 residues. CDR3 amino acids: CAISESGPTGELFF. CDR3 sequence (DNA): TGTGCCATCAGTGAGTCGGGGCCCACCGGGGAGCTGTTTTTT.

The chain couples TRBV19 to TRBJ1-6, with D hard to call. The CDR3 contains 15 residues. From germline, CDR1 is LNHDA and CDR2 SQIVND (reference sequence). The ends were cut back, 3 bases at V and 7 bases at J, with 13 bases in the middle. The CDR3, as DNA: TGTGCCAGTAGTATTGGTCCAGTACCCAATTCACCCCTCCACTTT. Translation: CASSIGPVPNSPLHF.

This sequence joins TRBV5-4 and TRBJ1-2, with D possibly matching TRBD1 (6 bases). The CDR3 consists of 13 residues. Germline V gene lookup returns CDR1 SGHNT and CDR2 YYREEE (reference sequence). V was pared by 1 base and J by 7 bases, with 11 bases between. CDR3 in DNA: TGTGCCAGCAGCTTGAAGGGGGTCGCTGGCTACACCTTC. Protein sequence: CASSLKGVAGYTF.

V gene TRBV11-2 combines with J gene TRBJ1-2; D perhaps matches TRBD1 (6 bases). V was pared by 4 bases and J by 2 bases, with 14 bases between. Germline CDR1 and CDR2: SGHAT and FQNNGV. The CDR3 covers 15 residues. CDR3 coding DNA: TGTGCCAGCAGCTCAAGGCTACAGGGAAACTATGGCTACACCTTC. The encoded protein is CASSSRLQGNYGYTF. Full variable domain (missing parts from reference TRBV11-2 and TRBJ1-2): EAGVAQSPRYKIIEKRQSVAFWCNPISGHATLYWYQQILGQGPKLLIQFQNNGVVDDSQLPKDRFSAERLKGVDSTLKIQPAKLEDSAVYLCASSSRLQGNYGYTFGSGTRLTVV.

The chain has TRBV30 and TRBJ1-2; D remains ambiguous. The CDR3 runs 12 residues. Germline values: CDR1 GTSNPN, CDR2 SVGIG (reference sequence). V lost 2 bases, J lost 9 bases, and 13 bases lay in between. The CDR3 is CAWSWTLRSYTF. The DNA for the CDR3 is TGTGCCTGGAGTTGGACCCTTCGCAGCTACACCTTC.

The chain couples TRBV28 to TRBJ2-7, with TRBD1 as a possible D gene (5 bases). CDR3 size: 13 residues. The germline gives CDR1 MDHEN, CDR2 SYDVKM. Trimming took off 8 bases at V and 3 bases at J, with 14 bases between the two ends. The CDR3 sequence: CASLIPGHYEQYF. Written as DNA, the CDR3 is TGTGCCAGCCTGATTCCAGGGCACTACGAGCAGTACTTC.

This clone has more than one count but fewer than ten. V gene TRBV10-3 combines with J gene TRBJ1-1; 8 bases are shared with TRBD1. Looked up from germline, CDR1 is ENHRY and CDR2 is SYGVKD. V lost 4 bases and J lost 0; bases outside the gene matches: 13. This CDR3 has 18 amino acids. CDR3 nucleotide sequence: TGTGCCATCAGTGGAACAGGGGGGGTTGTTGGGATGAACACTGAAGCTTTCTTT. Translation gives CAISGTGGVVGMNTEAFF.

The V and J genes are TRBV10-3 and TRBJ1-1; possibly TRBD1 for D (5 bases). The germline V gene encodes CDR1 ENHRY and CDR2 SYGVKD. The CDR3 extends over 17 amino acids. With 5 bases removed from V and 0 bases from J, the gap between germline ends came to 19 bases. The CDR3, as DNA: TGTGCCATCAGTCTGGGGGGTACAGGCCACATGAACACTGAAGCTTTCTTT. Translating gives CAISLGGTGHMNTEAFF.

In regard to this clone: The junction does not match germline at one end; this may be a read error. Other DNA sequences in this specimen translate into the identical CDR3. The chain couples TRBV7-9 to TRBJ1-1; perhaps TRBD1 as D (5 bases). Germline CDR1 and CDR2: SEHNR and FQNEAQ (reference sequence). The CDR3 is 13 amino acids. The CDR3 region is CASGGGSNTEAFF. CDR3 bases: TGTGCCAGTGGGGGAGGATCGAACACTGAAGCTTTTTTT. The entire variable domain, with the rest obtained from reference TRBV7-9 and TRBJ1-1, is as follows: DTGVSQNPRHKITKRGQNVTFRCDPISEHNRLYWYRQTLGQGPEFLTYFQNEAQLEKSRLLSDRFSAERPKGSFSTLEIQRTEQGDSAMYLCASGGGSNTEAFFGQGTRLTVV.

The chain employs TRBV19 and TRBJ2-6, with TRBD2 as a possible D gene (7 bases). CDR3 length: 18 residues. CDR1 is LNHDA, CDR2 SQIVND, per germline (reference sequence). The germline V and J ends were trimmed by 8 bases and 0 bases, with 20 bases remaining between them. The DNA for the CDR3 is TGTGCCAGTTCCCTCCTAACGGGGGGCATCTCTGGGGCCAACGTCCTGACTTTC. This encodes CASSLLTGGISGANVLTF.

V gene TRBV19 combines with J gene TRBJ1-5; weak D call: TRBD1 (6 bases). The CDR3 totals 17 residues. Trimming shortened V by 5 bases and J by 2 bases, and 19 bases separated the two germline ends. Germline values: CDR1 LNHDA, CDR2 SQIVND (reference sequence). The DNA of the CDR3 is TGTGCCAGTAGTCCCCTGAATGACAGGAGGGGCAATCAGCCCCAGCATTTT. It encodes CASSPLNDRRGNQPQHF.

The chain is built from TRBV7-2 and TRBJ1-1; D not certain. The V and J ends lost 5 bases and 4 bases respectively, with 11 bases between them. The CDR3 loop spans 13 amino acids. Germline assignment: CDR1 SGHTA and CDR2 FQGNSA. This chain's CDR3 is CASSPHMSTEAFF. As DNA, the CDR3 is TGTGCCAGCAGCCCCCATATGAGCACTGAAGCTTTCTTT.

The chain recombines TRBV5-6 with TRBJ2-7, with TRBD1 matching 9 bases. CDR3 size: 15 residues. CDR1 and CDR2 (germline): SGHDT, YYEEEE. V gave up 5 bases and J gave up 3 bases; unmatched junction bases: 9. Here the CDR3 DNA reads TGTGCCAGCAGGGGGGGACAGGGAGAGAGCTACGAGCAGTACTTC. Encoded protein: CASRGGQGESYEQYF.

This clone was seen a single time. The chain combines TRBV11-1 with TRBJ1-2, with a possible D match to TRBD1 (6 bases). The V gene's germline CDR1 is SGHAT and CDR2 FQDESV (reference sequence). The ends were cut back, 4 bases at V and 3 bases at J, with 12 bases in the middle. The CDR3 consists of 14 residues. In DNA form, the CDR3 reads TGTGCCAGCAGCTCATACAGGGTAGACTATGGCTACACCTTC. Encoded protein: CASSSYRVDYGYTF.

CDR3 amino acids: CASSASQVGNSPLHF. The CDR3 nucleotides read TGTGCCAGCTCGGCCAGCCAAGTTGGCAATTCACCCCTCCACTTT. The rearrangement links TRBV18 to TRBJ1-6, with unresolved D. This CDR3 contains 15 residues. V lost 6 bases and J 7 bases, leaving 16 bases between the germline ends. Germline CDR1 reads KGHSH; CDR2 reads LQKENI.

V usage is TRBV7-8 and J usage is TRBJ2-1, with D possibly TRBD2 on 7 matching bases. This CDR3 spans 14 amino acids. The V end lost 1 base, the J end lost 6 bases, and 10 bases lay between the germline ends. CDR1 is SGHVS, CDR2 FQNEAQ, per germline. The CDR3 bases are TGTGCCAGCAGCTTAGGGAGGGGGGGCAATGAGCAGTTCTTC. The encoded protein is CASSLGRGGNEQFF.

The chain links TRBV20-1 to TRBJ2-1; no clear D gene. V was shortened by 5 bases and J by 4 bases, with 3 bases between the two germline ends. Germline V gene data show CDR1 as DFQATT and CDR2 as SNEGSKA (reference sequence). There are 10 residues in the CDR3. The CDR3: CSAVYNEQFF. As DNA, the CDR3 is TGCAGTGCTGTATACAATGAGCAGTTCTTC.

By share, this clone ranks as medium-sized. The CDR3 loop is CASRGSSLGLEQYF. DNA for the CDR3: TGTGCCAGCAGGGGGTCGTCTCTTGGCCTCGAGCAGTACTTC. The gene calls are TRBV2 and TRBJ2-7, with D unresolved. The CDR3 is 14 amino acids. V dropped 6 bases and J dropped 6 bases, with 18 bases sitting between them. CDR1 SNHLY and CDR2 FYNNEI come from the germline V gene.

The V and J genes are TRBV13 and TRBJ2-5; D remains unclear. This CDR3 is built from 12 residues. Trimming stripped 0 bases from V and 5 bases from J, with 4 bases between. The germline CDR1 and CDR2 sequences are PRHDT and FYEKMQ (reference sequence). CDR3 coding DNA: TGTGCCAGCAGCTTAGGGCGGGAGACCCAGTACTTC. Protein product: CASSLGRETQYF. Combining the CDR3 with reference TRBV13 and TRBJ2-5 gives the whole variable domain AAGVIQSPRHLIKEKRETATLKCYPIPRHDTVYWYQQGPGQDPQFLISFYEKMQSDKGSIPDRFSAQQFSDYHSELNMSSLELGDSALYFCASSLGRETQYFGPGTRLLVL.

V usage is TRBV5-6 and J usage is TRBJ2-6; D is undetermined. The germline V gene encodes CDR1 SGHDT and CDR2 YYEEEE. Trimming cost V 4 bases and J 4 bases, with 12 bases left between them. The CDR3 is 15 residues long. CDR3: CASSTTSGGANVLTF. DNA of the CDR3: TGTGCCAGCAGCACGACCAGTGGAGGGGCCAACGTCCTGACTTTC.

The chain recombines TRBV19 with TRBJ1-5; unclear D gene. The ends were cut back, 2 bases at V and 6 bases at J, with 11 bases in the middle. Looked up from germline, CDR1 is LNHDA and CDR2 is SQIVND (reference sequence). The CDR3 spans 14 residues. The CDR3 sequence is CASSIRGEVQPQHF. The CDR3 region has the DNA TGTGCCAGTAGTATACGTGGGGAAGTTCAGCCCCAGCATTTT. Looking up the rest from reference TRBV19 and TRBJ1-5 gives the full variable domain: DGGITQSPKYLFRKEGQNVTLSCEQNLNHDAMYWYRQDPGQGLRLIYYSQIVNDFQKGDIAEGYSVSREKKESFPLTVTSAQKNPTAFYLCASSIRGEVQPQHFGDGTRLSIL.

CDR3: CAWSVEGAGTEAFF. The DNA of the CDR3 is TGTGCCTGGAGTGTTGAAGGGGCGGGCACTGAAGCTTTCTTT. V usage is TRBV30 and J usage is TRBJ1-1; possible D gene TRBD1, 5 bases. CDR3 length: 14 residues. CDR1 GTSNPN and CDR2 SVGIG come from the germline V gene (reference sequence). V lost 0 bases to trimming and J lost 4 bases, with 12 bases between them. The full variable domain, in which reference TRBV30 and TRBJ1-1 provide the parts outside the CDR3, is SQTIHQWPATLVQPVGSPLSLECTVEGTSNPNLYWYRQAAGRGLQLLFYSVGIGQISSEVPQNLSASRPQDRQFILSSKKLLLSDSGFYLCAWSVEGAGTEAFFGQGTRLTVV.

This chain connects TRBV7-3 to TRBJ2-5; 12 bases are shared with TRBD2. Losses at the gene ends were 0 bases for V and 5 bases for J; bases not matched to a gene: 4. The CDR3 is made up of 16 amino acids. The V gene's germline CDR1 is SGHTA and CDR2 FQGTGA. CDR3 DNA: TGTGCCAGCAGCTTAACCGGACTAGCGGGGTGGGAGACCCAGTACTTC. Its protein product is CASSLTGLAGWETQYF.

V is TRBV11-2 and J is TRBJ1-1, with unresolved D. This CDR3 spans 13 amino acids. The germline gives CDR1 SGHAT, CDR2 FQNNGV. V lost 6 bases to trimming and J lost 0 bases, with 8 bases between them. CDR3 sequence reads: CASRTQMNTEAFF. CDR3 DNA: TGTGCCAGCAGGACACAAATGAACACTGAAGCTTTCTTT.